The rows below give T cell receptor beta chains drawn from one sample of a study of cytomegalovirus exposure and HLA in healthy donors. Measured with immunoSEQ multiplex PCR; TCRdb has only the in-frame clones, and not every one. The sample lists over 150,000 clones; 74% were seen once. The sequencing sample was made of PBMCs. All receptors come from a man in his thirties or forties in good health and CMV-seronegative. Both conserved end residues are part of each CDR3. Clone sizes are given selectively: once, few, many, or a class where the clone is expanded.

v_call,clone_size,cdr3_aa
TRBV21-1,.,CASSKGGPPPTLNTEAFF
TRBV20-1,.,CSAGQRELFF
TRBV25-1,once,CAGGTGENEQYF
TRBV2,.,CASRDSNQPQHF
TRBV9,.,CASSVGQGQETQYF
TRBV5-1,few,CASSLRDTPYEQYF
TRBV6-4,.,CASIQDRSYGYTF
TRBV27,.,CASRLGRGDGELFF
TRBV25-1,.,CASSLGQGAEAFF
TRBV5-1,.,CASSSTSTNEKLFF
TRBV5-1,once,CASSPGGSSNQPQHF
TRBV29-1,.,CSVSGGGFETQYF
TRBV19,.,CASSTDREFQPQHF
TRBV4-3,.,CASSRDRGLSGANVLTF
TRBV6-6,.,CASRLAGMQETQYF
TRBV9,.,CASSVVGAGGTTDTQYF
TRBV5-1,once,CASSLTGYGSPLHF
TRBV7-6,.,CASSLNRGKQETQYF
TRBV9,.,CASSPTSGQGSKLFF
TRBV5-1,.,CASSSSAGPITYEQYF
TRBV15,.,CATSRDNGGADTIYF
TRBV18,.,CASSTGRGSNQPQHF
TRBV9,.,CASSGSGSPLWQYF
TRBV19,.,CASTTTGGNSPLHF
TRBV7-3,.,CASGAGGFTGELFF
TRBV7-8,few,CASSLVGQVPGNTIYF
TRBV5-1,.,CASSWGAGGARETQYF
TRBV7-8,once,CASSPPRLAGEYEQYF
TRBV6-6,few,CASSYSYRVDEKLFF
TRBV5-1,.,CASSLADTYNSPLHF
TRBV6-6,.,CASSLPNTEAFF
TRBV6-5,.,CASSQQGPNTGELFF
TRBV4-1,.,CASSQEGGNTEAFF
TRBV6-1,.,CASRQEVISYEQYF
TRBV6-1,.,CASSSYYEQYF
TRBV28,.,CASSIEPGGNYGYTF
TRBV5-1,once,CASSSVAGGPGGELFF